This T cell receptor beta chain was sequenced for a study of T cells in Graves' hyperthyroidism and ophthalmopathy. This clonotype was picked up many times. Researchers barred patients who had uncontrolled infection, other autoimmune disease, pregnancy or lactation. There were TCR beta CDR3 regions amplified from RNA transcripts. HTBI primers were employed in a first-round RT-PCR of the TCR CDR3. One entry per CDR3 protein, called by TCRdb with MiXCR from the multiplex PCR reads. This table has a few hundred thousand distinct CDR3 sequences, about 15% appearing once. The germline V gene has CDR1 MDHEN and CDR2 SYDVKM. The CDR3 has 15 amino acids. J was trimmed by 3 bases and V by 4 bases; bases with no gene match: 6.

The chain has TRBV28 and TRBJ1-5, with TRBD1 identical over 7 bases. Sequenced sample: blood. This TCR was sampled from a woman aged 30 to 39 with Graves' hyperthyroidism. CDR3 loop: CASSSQGNDNQPQHF. DNA for the CDR3: TGTGCCAGCAGTTCACAGGGGAATGACAATCAGCCCCAGCATTTT.